Listed below are T cell receptor beta chains from one sample, sequenced in a study of blood T cells in healthy people across ages. In TCRdb, the 5' RACE reads were re-called with MiXCR into one record per CDR3 protein. Altogether 980,000 or so distinct CDR3 sequences are present, 40% to 60% being singletons, with the ten largest covering over 10%. Sequencing used blood. All receptors come from a man aged 25 to 40 in good health. Each CDR3 is given with its conserved first and last residue. D genes are given only for firm matches. Some rows mark clone size as missing; the rest say once, few, many or name a class of expanded clone.

len	abundance	j_gene	d_gene	v_gene	CDR3aa	CDR3nt
14	few	TRBJ1-1	.	TRBV5-1	CASSSTSGGTEAFF	TGCGCCAGCAGTTCCACAAGCGGGGGTACTGAAGCTTTCTTT
19	.	TRBJ2-4	TRBD1	TRBV20-1	CSARGVTSTTGGSKNIQYF	TGCAGTGCTAGAGGTGTGACATCTACGACAGGGGGCTCAAAAAACATTCAGTACTTC
17	.	TRBJ2-7	TRBD2	TRBV11-2	CASSLLTTSGPYNEQYF	TGTGCCAGCAGCCTCCTAACGACTAGCGGGCCTTACAATGAGCAGTACTTC
17	.	TRBJ2-1	TRBD2	TRBV12-3/TRBV12-4	CASSLGSSGGPYNEQFF	TGTGCCAGCAGTTTAGGGTCTAGCGGGGGACCCTACAATGAGCAGTTCTTC
16	.	TRBJ2-7	TRBD1	TRBV4-1	CASSQGGTGASYEQYF	TGCGCCAGCAGCCAAGGTGGAACAGGGGCCTCCTACGAGCAGTACTTC
15	.	TRBJ2-1	.	TRBV10-3	CATRASGPSYNEQFF	TGTGCCACTCGGGCCAGCGGGCCTTCCTACAATGAGCAGTTCTTC
15	.	TRBJ1-5	TRBD1	TRBV4-3	CASSQGTGANRPQHF	TGCGCCAGCAGCCAAGGTACAGGGGCCAATCGGCCCCAGCATTTT
13	.	TRBJ1-4	.	TRBV6-1	CASTQEARGKLFF	TGTGCCAGCACCCAGGAGGCACGCGGAAAACTGTTTTTT
13	.	TRBJ2-1	.	TRBV20-1	CSARETEWNEQFF	TGCAGTGCTAGGGAAACCGAATGGAATGAGCAGTTCTTC
14	few	TRBJ1-2	.	TRBV20-1	CSARQTATNYGYTF	TGCAGTGCTAGACAGACAGCCACAAACTATGGCTACACCTTC
13	few	TRBJ2-7	.	TRBV5-1	CASSLRQDYEQYF	TGCGCCAGCAGCTTGCGGCAGGACTACGAGCAGTACTTC
16	.	TRBJ2-7	.	TRBV9	CASSVAWGASPYEQYF	TGTGCCAGCAGCGTAGCTTGGGGGGCAAGTCCCTACGAGCAGTACTTC
16	many	TRBJ2-7	.	TRBV29-1	CSVEDLLNPSAGEQYF	TGCAGCGTTGAAGACCTACTAAACCCTTCCGCGGGCGAGCAGTACTTC
13	.	TRBJ1-2	.	TRBV7-2	CASSFRQQGGYTF	TGTGCCAGCAGCTTCCGACAACAGGGTGGCTACACCTTC
14	.	TRBJ2-5	TRBD1	TRBV20-1	CSADPGQHQETQYF	TGCAGTGCGGATCCGGGACAGCATCAAGAGACCCAGTACTTC
15	.	TRBJ2-3	TRBD1	TRBV29-1	CSVGLDRGLIDTQYF	TGCAGCGTTGGACTGGACAGGGGGCTTATTGATACGCAGTATTTT
13	.	TRBJ2-5	.	TRBV7-2	CACSLNIGETQYF	TGTGCCTGCAGCTTAAACATCGGGGAGACCCAGTACTTC
16	.	TRBJ1-4	TRBD1	TRBV28	CASSSEGAGYNEKLFF	TGTGCCAGCAGTTCTGAGGGGGCGGGATATAATGAAAAACTGTTTTTT
13	.	TRBJ1-1	TRBD1	TRBV7-9	CASSPGGNREAFF	TGTGCCAGCAGCCCAGGGGGTAACCGAGAAGCTTTCTTT
17	.	TRBJ2-1	TRBD2	TRBV7-2	CASSFTSGGYSYNEQFF	TGTGCCAGCAGCTTCACTAGCGGGGGTTACTCCTACAATGAGCAGTTCTTC
14	.	TRBJ1-6	.	TRBV9	CASSVQDLNSPLHF	TGTGCCAGCAGCGTCCAGGATCTTAATTCGCCCCTCCACTTT
14	.	TRBJ1-5	.	TRBV7-2	CASNSGNSNQPQHF	TGTGCCAGCAACTCCGGGAATAGCAATCAGCCCCAGCATTTT
16	.	TRBJ2-7	TRBD1	TRBV27	CASSHRTGGEISEQYF	TGTGCCAGCAGTCATCGGACAGGGGGCGAAATCTCCGAGCAGTACTTC
13	.	TRBJ2-5	.	TRBV28	CASSFVLQETQYF	TGTGCCAGCAGTTTTGTCTTACAAGAGACCCAGTACTTC
12	many	TRBJ2-5	.	TRBV18	CASSPDRETQYF	TGTGCCAGCTCACCGGATCGAGAGACCCAGTACTTC
15	few	TRBJ2-7	.	TRBV12-3/TRBV12-4	CASSSSGSTKDEQYF	TGTGCCAGCAGTTCCTCGGGGTCCACGAAGGACGAGCAGTACTTC
17	.	TRBJ1-5	TRBD1	TRBV6-2/TRBV6-3	CASSYRNNRGSNQPQHF	TGTGCCAGCAGTTACAGGAACAACAGGGGAAGCAATCAGCCCCAGCATTTT
16	.	TRBJ2-1	TRBD1	TRBV5-1	CASSLGRGQGDNEQFF	TGCGCCAGCAGCTTGGGTAGAGGACAGGGAGACAATGAGCAGTTCTTC
14	.	TRBJ2-7	TRBD2	TRBV28	CASSTSGVQEIQYF	TGTGCCAGCAGTACTAGCGGGGTTCAAGAGATCCAGTACTTC
13	once	TRBJ1-2	.	TRBV12-3/TRBV12-4	CASAWFSYYGYTF	TGTGCCAGCGCCTGGTTTAGCTACTATGGCTACACCTTC
15	.	TRBJ1-1	.	TRBV21-1	CASSKAGGVDTEAFF	TGTGCCAGCAGCAAAGCAGGAGGGGTTGACACTGAAGCTTTCTTT
17	few	TRBJ2-6	.	TRBV5-1	CASSLYLDLSGANVLTF	TGCGCCAGCAGCTTGTATCTGGACCTCTCTGGGGCCAACGTCCTGACTTTC
15	.	TRBJ1-2	TRBD1	TRBV11-2	CASSSRDRTNYGYTF	TGTGCCAGCAGCTCGCGGGACAGAACTAACTATGGCTACACCTTC
14	.	TRBJ1-1	.	TRBV6-5	CAGSSQPENTEAFF	TGTGCCGGCAGTTCCCAACCAGAGAACACTGAAGCTTTCTTT
15	.	TRBJ2-1	TRBD1	TRBV7-9	CASSGSGTAYNEQFF	TGTGCCAGCAGCGGATCCGGGACAGCCTACAATGAGCAGTTCTTC
15	few	TRBJ2-7	.	TRBV29-1	CSVEKGPLHPYEQYF	TGCAGCGTTGAGAAGGGTCCCCTACATCCCTACGAGCAGTACTTC
17	few	TRBJ2-1	.	TRBV3-1	CASSQVESRNRYNEQFF	TGTGCCAGCAGCCAAGTGGAGTCCAGAAACAGATACAATGAGCAGTTCTTC
13	.	TRBJ1-4	.	TRBV27	CASSLSGAEKLFF	TGTGCCAGCAGTTTATCGGGGGCCGAAAAACTGTTTTTT
10	.	TRBJ1-2	.	TRBV28	CASKGDGYTF	TGTGCCAGCAAAGGCGACGGCTACACCTTC
14	few	TRBJ2-3	TRBD2	TRBV18	CASSPGLAGDAQYF	TGTGCCAGCTCACCGGGGCTAGCGGGGGATGCGCAGTATTTT
12	.	TRBJ2-3	.	TRBV12-3/TRBV12-4	CASSFGWGTQYF	TGTGCCAGCAGTTTCGGGTGGGGTACGCAGTATTTT
16	.	TRBJ1-2	TRBD1	TRBV27	CASTTRQGATVYGYTF	TGTGCCAGCACCACCCGACAGGGGGCGACGGTCTATGGCTACACCTTC
14	few	TRBJ2-7	.	TRBV5-5	CASSLTGTTYEQYF	TGTGCCAGCAGCTTGACCGGGACAACCTACGAGCAGTACTTC
10	.	TRBJ1-1	.	TRBV30	CAWSNTEAFF	TGTGCCTGGTCGAACACTGAAGCTTTCTTT
17	once	TRBJ2-4	.	TRBV7-2	CASSFEAGDVAKNIQYF	TGTGCCAGCAGCTTTGAAGCGGGTGATGTAGCCAAAAACATTCAGTACTTC
18	.	TRBJ2-4	.	TRBV28	CASSLPGQGGLAKNIQYF	TGTGCCAGCAGTTTACCGGGGCAGGGCGGATTGGCCAAAAACATTCAGTACTTC
15	.	TRBJ2-7	TRBD2	TRBV5-1	CASSLYSGGADEQYF	TGCGCCAGCAGCTTGTATAGCGGGGGGGCGGACGAGCAGTACTTC
13	many	TRBJ2-7	.	TRBV4-2	CASSQDLKGEQYF	TGTGCCAGCAGCCAAGATCTCAAGGGGGAGCAGTACTTC
17	.	TRBJ1-5	TRBD1	TRBV7-2	CASSPDRAALGNQPQHF	TGTGCCAGCAGCCCGGACAGGGCCGCTCTTGGCAATCAGCCCCAGCATTTT
15	many	TRBJ2-7	.	TRBV5-1	CASSLDPVLNYEQYF	TGCGCCAGCAGCTTGGATCCCGTACTTAATTACGAGCAGTACTTC
14	few	TRBJ1-2	.	TRBV5-6	CASRGGGGNYGYTF	TGTGCCAGCCGAGGCGGAGGCGGTAACTATGGCTACACCTTC
16	.	TRBJ2-1	TRBD2	TRBV29-1	CSVVAGTTTSYNEQFF	TGCAGCGTTGTAGCCGGGACTACGACCTCCTACAATGAGCAGTTCTTC
16	few	TRBJ2-3	TRBD1	TRBV5-1	CASSGGQGGSTDTQYF	TGCGCCAGCAGCGGGGGACAGGGGGGAAGCACAGATACGCAGTATTTT
12	.	TRBJ2-1	.	TRBV6-2/TRBV6-3	CASSYSQDEQFF	TGTGCCAGCAGTTACTCTCAAGATGAGCAGTTCTTC
16	.	TRBJ1-5	TRBD1	TRBV6-6	CASSYQPDRDGQPQHF	TGTGCCAGCAGTTACCAACCGGACAGGGATGGTCAGCCCCAGCATTTT
17	.	TRBJ2-5	TRBD2	TRBV6-1	CASSRLAGVQYQETQYF	TGTGCCAGCTCCAGACTAGCGGGGGTTCAGTACCAAGAGACCCAGTACTTC
14	.	TRBJ2-5	.	TRBV20-1	CSQAGQRRQETQYF	TGCAGTCAAGCGGGACAGCGAAGACAAGAGACCCAGTACTTC
12	.	TRBJ2-7	.	TRBV10-3	CAISEDAYEQYF	TGTGCCATCAGTGAGGATGCTTACGAGCAGTACTTC
14	.	TRBJ2-3	.	TRBV7-2	CASSLRLGPDTQYF	TGTGCCAGCAGCTTAAGGTTAGGCCCAGATACGCAGTATTTT
14	.	TRBJ2-7	.	TRBV6-2/TRBV6-3	CASSYSASFYEQYF	TGTGCCAGCAGTTACTCGGCTAGTTTCTACGAGCAGTACTTC